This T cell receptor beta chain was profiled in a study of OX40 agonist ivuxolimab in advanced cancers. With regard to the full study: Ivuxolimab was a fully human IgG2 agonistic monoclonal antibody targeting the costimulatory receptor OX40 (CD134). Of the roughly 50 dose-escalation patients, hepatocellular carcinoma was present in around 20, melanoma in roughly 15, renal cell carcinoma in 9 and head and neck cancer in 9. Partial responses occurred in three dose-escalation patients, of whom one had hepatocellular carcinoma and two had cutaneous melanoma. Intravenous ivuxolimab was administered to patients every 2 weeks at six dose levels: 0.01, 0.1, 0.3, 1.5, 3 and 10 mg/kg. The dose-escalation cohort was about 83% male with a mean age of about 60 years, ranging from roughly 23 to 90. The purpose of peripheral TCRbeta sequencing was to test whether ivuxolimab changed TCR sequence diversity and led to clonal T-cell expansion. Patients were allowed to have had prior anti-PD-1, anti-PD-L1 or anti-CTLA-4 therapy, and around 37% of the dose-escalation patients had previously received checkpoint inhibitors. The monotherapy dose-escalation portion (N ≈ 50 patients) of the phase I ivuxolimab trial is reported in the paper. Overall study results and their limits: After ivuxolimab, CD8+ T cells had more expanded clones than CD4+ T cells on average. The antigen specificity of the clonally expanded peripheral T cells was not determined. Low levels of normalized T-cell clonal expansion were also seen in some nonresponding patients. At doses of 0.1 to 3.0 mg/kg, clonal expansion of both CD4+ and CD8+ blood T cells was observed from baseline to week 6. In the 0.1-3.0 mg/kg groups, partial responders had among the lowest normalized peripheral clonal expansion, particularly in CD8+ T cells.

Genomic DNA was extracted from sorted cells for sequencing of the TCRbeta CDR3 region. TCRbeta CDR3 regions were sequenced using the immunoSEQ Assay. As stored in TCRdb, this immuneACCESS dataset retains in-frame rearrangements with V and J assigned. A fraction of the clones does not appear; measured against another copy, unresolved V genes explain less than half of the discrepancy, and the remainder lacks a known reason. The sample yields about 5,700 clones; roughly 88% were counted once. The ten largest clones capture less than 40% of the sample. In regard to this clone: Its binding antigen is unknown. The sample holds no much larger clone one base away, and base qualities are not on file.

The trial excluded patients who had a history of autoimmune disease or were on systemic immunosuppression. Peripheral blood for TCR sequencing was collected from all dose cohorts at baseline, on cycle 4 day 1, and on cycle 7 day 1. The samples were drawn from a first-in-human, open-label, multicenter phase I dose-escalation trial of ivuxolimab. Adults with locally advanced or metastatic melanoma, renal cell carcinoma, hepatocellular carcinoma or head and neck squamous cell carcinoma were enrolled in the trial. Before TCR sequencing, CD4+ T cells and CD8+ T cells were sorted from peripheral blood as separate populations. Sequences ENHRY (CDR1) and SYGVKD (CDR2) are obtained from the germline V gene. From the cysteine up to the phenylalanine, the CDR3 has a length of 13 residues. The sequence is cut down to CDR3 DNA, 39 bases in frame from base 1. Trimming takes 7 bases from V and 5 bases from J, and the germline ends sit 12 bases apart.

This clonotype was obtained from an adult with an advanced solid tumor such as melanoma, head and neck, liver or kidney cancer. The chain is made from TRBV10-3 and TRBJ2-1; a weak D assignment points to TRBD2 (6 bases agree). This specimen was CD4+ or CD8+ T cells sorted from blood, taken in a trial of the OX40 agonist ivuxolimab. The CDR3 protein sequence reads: CAIMPRENNEQFF. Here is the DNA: TGTGCCATCATGCCCCGGGAGAACAATGAGCAGTTCTTC.